These 18 T cell receptor beta chains share one sample of origin, sequenced in a study of graft-versus-host responses after intestinal transplantation. These receptors have no identified antigens. Repertoires were generated with immunoSEQ multiplex PCR, while TCRdb's copy carries only in-frame clones and drops some. The data hold roughly 89,000 clones, with 91% observed a single time. Sequenced material: unstimulated CD4+ T cells sorted from spleen or lymph node cells, taken before intestinal transplant. The receptors originated from a human donor who received an intestinal transplant.

The gene calls are TRBV27 and TRBJ2-2; tentative D call: TRBD1 (6 bases). Trimming removed 4 bases from V and 8 bases from J, with 8 bases in between. The germline V gene has CDR1 MNHEY and CDR2 SMNVEV (reference sequence). CDR3 length: 12 residues. The CDR3: CASSYRAGELFF. As DNA, the CDR3 is TGTGCCAGCAGTTACAGGGCGGGGGAGCTGTTTTTT.

CDR3 amino acids: CASSLDSQETQYF. CDR3 in DNA: TGCGCCAGCAGCTTGGACAGCCAAGAGACCCAGTACTTC. This chain uses TRBV5-1 with TRBJ2-5; D unclear. The V gene lost 0 bases and the J gene lost 1 base, with 4 bases spanning the gap. Looked up from germline, CDR1 is SGHRS and CDR2 is YFSETQ. The CDR3 has 13 amino acids.

The sample holds one count of this clone. This rearrangement joins TRBV10-1 to TRBJ2-3; D not certain. The CDR3 loop spans 15 amino acids. The V end lost 4 bases, the J end lost 0 bases, and 11 bases lay between the germline ends. Germline CDR1 is WNHNN and CDR2 is SYGVQD (reference sequence). The CDR3, as DNA: TGCGCCAGCAGTGGGTCCCCCCCAAGCACAGATACGCAGTATTTT. Encoded protein: CASSGSPPSTDTQYF.

This sequence joins TRBV6-1 and TRBJ2-2; TRBD1 agrees at 9 bases. This CDR3 region has 16 residues. Germline-derived CDR1 and CDR2 are MNHNS and SASEGT. The V segment lost 4 bases and the J segment 4 bases; nucleotides outside the gene matches: 7. CDR3 DNA sequence: TGTGCCAGCAGTGGCCTGGACAGGGGACGCACCGGGGAGCTGTTTTTT. It codes for CASSGLDRGRTGELFF.

The J gene is TRBJ1-5, the V gene TRBV15; a weak D match, TRBD1 (5 bases). V lost 0 bases, J lost 6 bases, and 21 bases lay in between. The CDR3 totals 18 residues. Germline CDR1 is LNHNV and CDR2 is YYDKDF (reference sequence). Here the CDR3 DNA reads TGTGCCACCAGCAGAGACTCCCCGGGTCTTGGGGCGGTTCAGCCCCAGCATTTT. Its translation: CATSRDSPGLGAVQPQHF. The complete variable domain, with remaining parts taken from reference TRBV15 and TRBJ1-5, reads DAMVIQNPRYQVTQFGKPVTLSCSQTLNHNVMYWYQQKSSQAPKLLFHYYDKDFNNEADTPDNFQSRRPNTSFCFLDIRSPGLGDTAMYLCATSRDSPGLGAVQPQHFGDGTRLSIL.

The J gene is TRBJ1-1, the V gene TRBV30, with a possible D match to TRBD1 (6 bases). The germline CDR1 and CDR2 sequences are GTSNPN and SVGIG (reference sequence). V dropped 4 bases and J dropped 8 bases, with 26 bases sitting between them. CDR3 size: 16 residues. Here the CDR3 DNA reads TGTGCCTGGACTAGACCCACTCTACTGGTGGGGGCGGAAGCTTTCTTT. As protein: CAWTRPTLLVGAEAFF.

The chain has TRBV4-3 and TRBJ2-7; 9 nucleotides match TRBD1. CDR3 length equals 19 residues. V lost 3 bases to trimming and J lost 1 base; unmatched junction nucleotides: 16. CDR1 and CDR2 from the germline V gene are LGHNA and YSLEER. The CDR3 nucleotides are TGCGCCAGCAGCCAGGACCGCCATAGTCCGGGACAGGGATCCTACGAGCAGTACTTC. Its translation is CASSQDRHSPGQGSYEQYF.

This rearrangement joins TRBV19 to TRBJ2-7, with 10 bases identical to TRBD1. V was pared by 1 base and J by 4 bases, with 4 bases of the junction left unmatched. The CDR3 is made up of 15 amino acids. Germline V gene data show CDR1 as LNHDA and CDR2 as SQIVND (reference sequence). The CDR3 loop is CASSIVPGQGYEQYF. The CDR3 DNA is TGTGCCAGTAGTATAGTCCCGGGACAGGGGTACGAGCAGTACTTC.

This sequence joins TRBV14 and TRBJ2-7, with TRBD1 matching over 11 bases. V gave up 1 base and J gave up 4 bases; unmatched junction bases: 3. The CDR3 contains 15 residues. Looked up from germline, CDR1 is SGHDN and CDR2 is FVKESK. This chain's CDR3 is CASSQGRDRGYEQYF. The CDR3 DNA is TGTGCCAGCAGCCAAGGAAGGGACAGGGGGTACGAGCAGTACTTC.

The chain couples TRBV2 to TRBJ1-4; a possible D gene is TRBD1 (6 bases). Germline lookup yields CDR1 SNHLY and CDR2 FYNNEI. The CDR3 sequence is 12 residues long. The V end lost 6 bases, the J end lost 6 bases, and 8 bases lay between the germline ends. CDR3 coding DNA: TGTGCCAGCAGGGACAGCCATGAAAAACTGTTTTTT. Translating it yields CASRDSHEKLFF.

The chain couples TRBV4-2 to TRBJ2-7; TRBD1 might be the D (6 bases). Germline assignment: CDR1 LGHNA and CDR2 YNFKEQ. Deletions cut 1 base from V and 1 base from J, with 20 bases between. There are 18 residues in the CDR3. CDR3 nucleotide sequence: TGTGCCAGCAGCCAAGGGATATCCCAGGGGTTTTGGTCCTACGAGCAGTACTTC. It translates to CASSQGISQGFWSYEQYF.

The chain links TRBV7-2 to TRBJ2-3, with D perhaps matching TRBD1 (5 bases). V was shortened by 5 bases and J by 5 bases, with 14 bases between the two germline ends. CDR3 length: 14 residues. CDR1 SGHTA and CDR2 FQGNSA come from the germline V gene. The CDR3 coding sequence is TGTGCCAGCAGCCCGTCGATGGGGCGAGATACGCAGTATTTT. As protein: CASSPSMGRDTQYF.

The CDR3 here is CAISESRQELNEKLFF. CDR3 nucleotides: TGTGCCATCAGTGAGTCGCGTCAGGAACTTAATGAAAAACTGTTTTTT. The chain uses TRBV10-3 and TRBJ1-4; no clear D. V lost 0 bases and J 4 bases, leaving 12 bases between the germline ends. The CDR3 runs to 16 residues. CDR1 and CDR2 from the germline V gene are ENHRY and SYGVKD.

The chain combines TRBV6-5 with TRBJ2-2; D uncertain. The CDR3 length is 15 residues. Germline V lookup: CDR1 MNHEY, CDR2 SVGAGI. V shed 0 bases and J shed 4 bases, with 9 bases lying between them. The CDR3 DNA reads TGTGCCAGCAGTTACTCGCCGAGAGGCACCGGGGAGCTGTTTTTT. It specifies CASSYSPRGTGELFF.

V is TRBV30 and J is TRBJ2-7; 10 nucleotides align to TRBD2. Germline lookup yields CDR1 GTSNPN and CDR2 SVGIG (reference sequence). The CDR3 consists of 17 residues. Trimming took 0 bases from V and 3 from J; bases not matched to a gene: 11. As DNA, the CDR3 is TGTGCCTGGAGTGTACCCGGGCTAGCGGGGGTCTTCTACGAGCAGTACTTC. It encodes CAWSVPGLAGVFYEQYF.

V gene TRBV9 combines with J gene TRBJ2-3; 11 bases map to TRBD2. The CDR3 sequence is 14 residues long. Germline assignment: CDR1 SGDLS and CDR2 YYNGEE. V shed 4 bases, J shed 8 bases, and the junction held 6 bases outside the gene matches. The CDR3: CASSPGLAGGTQYF. As DNA, the CDR3 is TGTGCCAGCAGCCCCGGACTAGCGGGCGGTACGCAGTATTTT.

This chain uses TRBV7-9 with TRBJ1-6, with 8 positions matching TRBD1. V was clipped by 3 bases and J by 5 bases; unmatched bases: 6. Germline V lookup: CDR1 SEHNR, CDR2 FQNEAQ (reference sequence). CDR3 length: 16 amino acids. The chain's CDR3 is CASSLRGQAHNSPLHF. DNA of the CDR3: TGTGCCAGCAGCTTGAGGGGACAGGCTCATAATTCACCCCTCCACTTT. Full variable domain (remainder filled in from reference TRBV7-9 and TRBJ1-6): DTGVSQNPRHKITKRGQNVTFRCDPISEHNRLYWYRQTLGQGPEFLTYFQNEAQLEKSRLLSDRFSAERPKGSFSTLEIQRTEQGDSAMYLCASSLRGQAHNSPLHFGNGTRLTVT.

The CDR3 coding sequence is TGCAGCGTTGGAGGACAGGATAGGAGCTACGAGCAGTACTTC. It translates to CSVGGQDRSYEQYF. This sequence joins TRBV29-1 and TRBJ2-7, with 7 bases lining up with TRBD1. The CDR3 is 14 residues long. Trimming removed 4 bases from V and 3 bases from J; junction bases left unmatched: 9. Germline CDR1 and CDR2: SQVTM and ANQGSEA.